Listed below are T cell receptor beta chains from one sample, sequenced in a study of blood T cell repertoires in COVID-19. Method: immunoSEQ multiplex PCR; TCRdb's copy keeps in-frame clones and lacks some. The sample yields around 110,000 clones, over 75% seen once. The sequenced sample consisted of peripheral blood. These receptors were obtained from a man aged 60 to 69 with active or convalescent COVID-19. CDR3s include the opening cysteine and the closing phenylalanine or tryptophan. D genes are given only for firm matches. Clone size is stated in some rows and not others, as once, few, many or a class when expanded.

d_call,clone_size,v_call,j_call,cdr3_aa,cdr3_nt
-,-,TRBV19,TRBJ1-3,CASSFRGGSGNTIYF,TGTGCCAGTAGTTTCAGGGGCGGCTCTGGAAACACCATATATTTT
-,-,TRBV2,TRBJ2-5,CASRTTGMRETQYF,TGTGCCAGCAGAACAACAGGGATGCGTGAGACCCAGTACTTC
-,-,TRBV3-1/TRBV3-2,TRBJ2-5,CASSQVKGKGETQYF,TGTGCCAGCAGCCAAGTTAAGGGGAAGGGGGAGACCCAGTACTTC
-,-,TRBV18,TRBJ1-1,CASSLTGTKEAFF,TGTGCCAGCTCACTTACCGGGACAAAGGAAGCTTTCTTT
TRBD2,-,TRBV7-2,TRBJ2-7,CASSPTVAGGSYEQYF,TGTGCCAGCAGCCCTACAGTAGCGGGAGGGTCCTACGAGCAGTACTTC
-,few,TRBV19,TRBJ1-1,CASSIGSTNTEAFF,TGTGCCAGTAGTATCGGGTCGACGAACACTGAAGCTTTCTTT
-,-,TRBV27,TRBJ2-7,CASSSGQPAFYEQYF,TGTGCCAGCAGTTCAGGACAGCCCGCGTTCTACGAGCAGTACTTC
-,-,TRBV18,TRBJ1-5,CASSPQGSGNQPQHF,TGTGCCAGCTCCCCTCAGGGGTCGGGCAATCAGCCCCAGCATTTT
-,-,TRBV5-4,TRBJ2-7,CASSPFTSGEQYF,TGTGCCAGCAGCCCCTTTACTAGTGGCGAGCAGTACTTC
TRBD1,-,TRBV7-2,TRBJ2-3,CASSISGTGFQDTQYF,TGTGCCAGCAGCATATCCGGGACAGGGTTTCAAGATACGCAGTATTTT
-,once,TRBV2,TRBJ2-2,CASRSGGELFF,TGTGCCAGCCGTTCCGGCGGGGAGCTGTTTTTT
TRBD1,-,TRBV6-1,TRBJ2-7,CASSDRPGQDYEQYF,TGTGCCAGCAGTGACCGTCCGGGACAGGACTACGAGCAGTACTTC
TRBD1,-,TRBV4-1,TRBJ1-2,CASSQGTGHQYGYTF,TGCGCCAGCAGCCAGGGGACAGGACACCAGTATGGCTACACCTTC
TRBD1,-,TRBV11-2,TRBJ2-7,CASTRDREGGQYF,TGTGCCAGCACGCGGGACAGGGAGGGTGGGCAGTACTTC
-,-,TRBV3-1/TRBV3-2,TRBJ1-4,CASSHLQGRKWDEKLFF,TGTGCCAGCAGCCACCTTCAGGGGAGAAAGTGGGATGAAAAACTGTTTTTT
-,-,TRBV5-1,TRBJ2-7,CASSFSGGSYEQYF,TGCGCCAGCAGCTTTTCAGGGGGGTCCTACGAGCAGTACTTC
TRBD1,-,TRBV19,TRBJ1-2,CASSHGQGVGYTF,TGTGCCAGTAGTCATGGACAGGGAGTCGGCTACACCTTC
-,-,TRBV2,TRBJ2-3,CASIQEQGTDTQYF,TGTGCCAGCATTCAAGAACAGGGCACAGATACGCAGTATTTT
-,-,TRBV27,TRBJ2-1,CASSERSSYNEQFF,TGTGCCAGCAGTGAGCGGAGCTCCTACAATGAGCAGTTCTTC
TRBD2,-,TRBV3-1/TRBV3-2,TRBJ2-2,CASSRLAGETGELFF,TGTGCCAGCAGCCGTCTAGCGGGAGAAACCGGGGAGCTGTTTTTT
TRBD1,-,TRBV6-4,TRBJ2-7,CASRTGESGSYEQYF,TGTGCCAGCAGAACAGGGGAAAGCGGCTCCTACGAGCAGTACTTC
-,-,TRBV30,TRBJ2-5,CAWSVGNAAGTQYF,TGTGCCTGGAGTGTAGGAAACGCCGCGGGGACCCAGTACTTC
-,-,TRBV6-5,TRBJ1-1,CASSPYSRVHGAFF,TGTGCCAGCAGTCCTTATTCCAGGGTTCATGGAGCTTTCTTT
TRBD1,-,TRBV11-2,TRBJ2-7,CASSPDRAVHEQYF,TGTGCCAGCAGCCCGGACAGGGCGGTCCACGAGCAGTACTTC
-,-,TRBV30,TRBJ2-3,CAWTGSTDTQYF,TGTGCCTGGACAGGGTCAACAGATACGCAGTATTTT
TRBD1,-,TRBV5-6,TRBJ2-7,CASSARDRTSYEQYF,TGTGCCAGCAGCGCCCGGGACAGGACCTCCTACGAGCAGTACTTC
TRBD2,-,TRBV3-1/TRBV3-2,TRBJ2-1,CASSPHRLAGYNEQFF,TGTGCCAGCAGCCCCCATCGACTAGCGGGATACAATGAGCAGTTCTTC
TRBD1,many,TRBV18,TRBJ2-5,CASSPADRGETQYF,TGTGCCAGCTCACCTGCGGACAGGGGGGAGACCCAGTACTTC
-,-,TRBV7-2,TRBJ1-3,CASSSNYGNTIYF,TGTGCCAGCAGCTCTAACTACGGAAACACCATATATTTT
-,-,TRBV2,TRBJ2-5,CASSREETQYF,TGTGCCAGCAGCAGGGAAGAGACCCAGTACTTC
-,-,TRBV7-9,TRBJ2-2,CASSFGQIDGELFF,TGTGCCAGCAGCTTCGGACAGATAGACGGGGAGCTGTTTTTT
TRBD1,-,TRBV4-1,TRBJ2-2,CASSQEMGRGLTGELFF,TGCGCCAGCAGCCAAGAGATGGGCAGGGGGTTGACCGGGGAGCTGTTTTTT
-,-,TRBV7-2,TRBJ2-3,CASSARRDRTDTQYF,TGTGCCAGCAGCGCTAGGCGGGACCGCACAGATACGCAGTATTTT
TRBD1,-,TRBV4-1,TRBJ1-1,CASSQGDRGRNTEAFF,TGCGCCAGCAGCCAGGGGGACAGGGGCCGGAACACTGAAGCTTTCTTT
-,once,TRBV27,TRBJ2-1,CASSFRGNRGNEQFF,TGTGCCAGCAGTTTCCGGGGGAATAGGGGCAATGAGCAGTTCTTC
-,-,TRBV20-1,TRBJ2-7,CSAADTYEQYF,TGCAGTGCCGCCGACACCTACGAGCAGTACTTC
-,-,TRBV4-3,TRBJ2-7,CASSQDRGRTYEQYF,TGCGCCAGCAGCCAAGATCGTGGGAGGACCTACGAGCAGTACTTC
TRBD1,few,TRBV6-1,TRBJ2-7,CASSERAGQGYLAEQYF,TGTGCCAGCAGTGAGCGCGCCGGACAGGGGTACTTGGCCGAGCAGTACTTC
TRBD1,-,TRBV18,TRBJ2-5,CASSSQPGQGRKTQYF,TGTGCCAGCTCATCTCAACCTGGACAGGGGAGGAAGACCCAGTACTTC
-,-,TRBV4-1,TRBJ1-6,CASSQDGAGVNSPLHF,TGCGCCAGCAGCCAAGATGGGGCAGGGGTTAATTCACCCCTCCACTTT
TRBD2,-,TRBV29-1,TRBJ2-5,CSVIGTSEETQYF,TGCAGCGTTATAGGGACTAGCGAAGAGACCCAGTACTTC
TRBD2,-,TRBV2,TRBJ2-1,CASSDWGLAGGNEQFF,TGTGCCAGCAGTGATTGGGGACTAGCGGGAGGCAATGAGCAGTTCTTC
-,-,TRBV21-1,TRBJ2-3,CASSKWAADTQYF,TGTGCCAGCAGCAAATGGGCAGCCGATACGCAGTATTTT
TRBD1,-,TRBV4-2,TRBJ1-5,CASSQDRRQGEDQPQHF,TGTGCCAGCAGCCAAGATAGGCGCCAGGGGGAGGATCAGCCCCAGCATTTT
-,-,TRBV28,TRBJ1-4,CASTAGSDEKLFF,TGTGCCAGCACCGCAGGGTCGGATGAAAAACTGTTTTTT
-,-,TRBV2,TRBJ2-3,CASSAGVEDTQYF,TGTGCCAGCAGTGCGGGAGTAGAAGATACGCAGTATTTT
-,once,TRBV3-1/TRBV3-2,TRBJ1-2,CASSPLGQGSNYGYTF,TGTGCCAGCAGCCCACTGGGTCAGGGGTCTAACTATGGCTACACCTTC
TRBD1,-,TRBV12-3/TRBV12-4,TRBJ2-7,CASSWDSSYEQYF,TGTGCCAGCAGCTGGGACAGCTCCTACGAGCAGTACTTC
-,-,TRBV9,TRBJ1-4,CASSVAFEGVEDEKLFF,TGTGCCAGCAGCGTAGCTTTCGAAGGGGTTGAGGATGAAAAACTGTTTTTT
-,few,TRBV21-1,TRBJ1-3,CASSKDCIFGNTIYF,TGTGCCAGCAGCAAAGATTGTATCTTTGGAAACACCATATATTTT
-,-,TRBV12-3/TRBV12-4,TRBJ1-1,CASSAAGGSAFF,TGTGCCAGCAGTGCGGCGGGGGGCTCGGCTTTCTTT
-,-,TRBV20-1,TRBJ1-2,CSASRQGGYTF,TGCAGTGCTAGTCGTCAGGGTGGCTACACCTTC
-,few,TRBV28,TRBJ1-1,CASSSFPVTEAFF,TGTGCCAGCAGTTCTTTTCCAGTCACTGAAGCTTTCTTT
TRBD2,many,TRBV7-8,TRBJ2-1,CASSSARGGEQFF,TGTGCCAGCAGCTCCGCAAGGGGAGGGGAGCAGTTCTTC
-,-,TRBV3-1/TRBV3-2,TRBJ1-3,CASSQVLGAGNTIYF,TGTGCCAGCAGCCAAGTTTTAGGGGCTGGAAACACCATATATTTT
-,-,TRBV2,TRBJ1-2,CASSGGGYYGYTF,TGTGCCAGCAGTGGCGGGGGTTACTATGGCTACACCTTC